The 13 T cell receptor beta chains below were found in one sample sequenced in a study of cytomegalovirus exposure and HLA in healthy donors. The PCR had 60 Vbeta and 13 Jbeta primers. The method was immunoSEQ multiplex PCR; TCRdb's version includes in-frame clones alone and lacks a portion of them. The table lists 120,000 or so clones, more than 70% of them singletons. The sequenced sample consisted of PBMCs. All receptors come from a young man in good health and CMV-seronegative.

The gene calls are TRBV2 and TRBJ2-2; tentatively, D is TRBD1 (5 bases). The CDR3 covers 15 residues. V shed 5 bases and J shed 4 bases, with 14 bases lying between them. Per the germline V gene, CDR1 is SNHLY and CDR2 is FYNNEI. The CDR3 protein is CASSSQGGSTGELFF. The CDR3 DNA reads as TGTGCCAGCAGTAGCCAGGGTGGAAGCACCGGGGAGCTGTTTTTT.

This rearrangement joins TRBV7-2 to TRBJ2-5; the match to TRBD1 covers 8 bases. J gave up 3 bases and V 6 bases, and 3 bases lay outside the gene matches. The germline gives CDR1 SGHTA, CDR2 FQGNSA. The CDR3 loop spans 13 amino acids. CDR3 loop: CASRLDREETQYF. CDR3 bases: TGTGCCAGCAGATTGGACAGGGAAGAGACCCAGTACTTC.

CDR3 coding DNA: TGCACCAGCAGCACTAACGTCGTCAGCCCCACCGGGGAGCTGTTTTTT. Translation: CTSSTNVVSPTGELFF. The V call is TRBV1, the J call TRBJ2-2; the table's D call, TRBD2, has no DNA check behind it. TRBV1 is listed as a pseudogene. The CDR3 spans 16 residues.

Turning to this clone: Mismatch with germline at one junction end may stem from a read error. The chain has TRBV7-9 and TRBJ1-4, with D unresolved. The CDR3 covers 13 residues. Germline CDR1 is SEHNR and CDR2 is FQNEAQ (reference sequence). Written as DNA, the CDR3 is TGTTCCAGCAGCCCCCCCATGTATGAAAAACTGTTTTTT. Amino acid sequence: CSSSPPMYEKLFF.

The chain is built from TRBV7-8 and TRBJ2-5, with D possibly TRBD1 on 6 matching bases. Trimming stripped 4 bases from V and 4 bases from J, with 19 bases between. The CDR3 has 16 amino acids. Germline CDR1 reads SGHVS; CDR2 reads FQNEAQ. CDR3 nucleotides: TGTGCCAGCAGCTATACTACCGCAGGGGTCGGAGAGACCCAGTACTTC. It translates to CASSYTTAGVGETQYF.

The chain carries TRBV27 and TRBJ1-6, with D maybe TRBD1 (6 bases). This CDR3 spans 15 amino acids. CDR1 and CDR2 from the germline V gene are MNHEY and SMNVEV (reference sequence). Deletions cut 0 bases from V and 10 bases from J, with 13 bases between. In DNA form, the CDR3 reads TGTGCCAGCAGTTTATCTGGTCAGGGGATGTCACCCCTCCACTTT. Translating it yields CASSLSGQGMSPLHF.

The V gene is TRBV6-6, the J gene TRBJ1-1, with D possibly matching TRBD1 (6 bases). The germline gives CDR1 MNHNY, CDR2 SVGAGI (reference sequence). Trimming stripped 6 bases from V and 1 base from J, with 12 bases between. The CDR3 contains 14 residues. DNA for the CDR3: TGTGCCAGCAGCCCACGGACAGCGAACACTGAAGCTTTCTTT. It encodes CASSPRTANTEAFF.

This clone appeared a few times. The V and J genes are TRBV10-1 and TRBJ2-7, with a possible D match to TRBD2 (7 bases). The CDR3 is 14 amino acids. Trimming shortened V by 4 bases and J by 6 bases, and 16 bases separated the two germline ends. Germline V gene data show CDR1 as WNHNN and CDR2 as SYGVQD (reference sequence). This CDR3 is CASSAGGGAVEQYF. CDR3 sequence (DNA): TGCGCCAGCAGTGCCGGAGGGGGGGCCGTCGAGCAGTACTTC.

The rearrangement joins TRBV28 to TRBJ2-1; 11 bases are shared with TRBD1. Trimming took 6 bases from V and 3 from J; bases not matched to a gene: 7. CDR1 MDHEN and CDR2 SYDVKM come from the germline V gene. The CDR3 sequence is 16 residues long. CDR3 sequence reads: CASRLSGTGGYNEQFF. As DNA, the CDR3 is TGTGCCAGCAGGCTCTCCGGGACAGGGGGCTACAATGAGCAGTTCTTC.

This CDR3 is CASSLTWVRGPTEAFF. CDR3 sequence (DNA): TGTGCCAGCAGCTTAACGTGGGTCAGGGGGCCGACTGAAGCTTTCTTT. The chain joins TRBV7-3 to TRBJ1-1; 8 bases map to TRBD1. Germline V CDR1 and CDR2: SGHTA, FQGTGA. V shed 0 bases, J shed 5 bases, and the junction held 8 bases outside the gene matches. The CDR3 has 16 amino acids.

The chain has TRBV10-1 and TRBJ1-3; D not resolved. The germline V gene encodes CDR1 WNHNN and CDR2 SYGVQD (reference sequence). The CDR3 covers 16 residues. Trimming removed 0 bases at V and 4 bases at J, with 13 bases between. CDR3 DNA sequence: TGCGCCAGCAGTGAGTCAAGGCCGGGGTCCGGAAACACCATATATTTT. Protein sequence: CASSESRPGSGNTIYF.

This chain connects TRBV5-6 to TRBJ2-3; D remains unclear. Germline V gene sequence: CDR1 SGHDT, CDR2 YYEEEE. The CDR3 loop spans 13 amino acids. Trimming removed 0 bases at V and 3 bases at J, with 5 bases between. The CDR3 region is CASSLGATDTQYF. The CDR3 nucleotides are TGTGCCAGCAGCTTGGGGGCGACAGATACGCAGTATTTT.

The CDR3 region is CASSQSWGQYVTF. CDR3 bases: TGTGCCAGCAGCCAATCATGGGGACAATATGTCACCTTC. The chain employs TRBV16 and TRBJ1-2; possible D gene TRBD1, 6 bases. CDR3 length: 13 residues. Germline CDR1 and CDR2: KGHSY and FQNENV. The V and J ends lost 0 bases and 13 bases respectively, with 15 bases between them. The whole variable domain, filled in from reference TRBV16 and TRBJ1-2, reads GEEVAQTPKHLVRGEGQKAKLYCAPIKGHSYVFWYQQVLKNEFKFLISFQNENVFDETGMPKERFSAKCLPNSPCSLEIQATKLEDSAVYFCASSQSWGQYVTFGSGTRLTVV.